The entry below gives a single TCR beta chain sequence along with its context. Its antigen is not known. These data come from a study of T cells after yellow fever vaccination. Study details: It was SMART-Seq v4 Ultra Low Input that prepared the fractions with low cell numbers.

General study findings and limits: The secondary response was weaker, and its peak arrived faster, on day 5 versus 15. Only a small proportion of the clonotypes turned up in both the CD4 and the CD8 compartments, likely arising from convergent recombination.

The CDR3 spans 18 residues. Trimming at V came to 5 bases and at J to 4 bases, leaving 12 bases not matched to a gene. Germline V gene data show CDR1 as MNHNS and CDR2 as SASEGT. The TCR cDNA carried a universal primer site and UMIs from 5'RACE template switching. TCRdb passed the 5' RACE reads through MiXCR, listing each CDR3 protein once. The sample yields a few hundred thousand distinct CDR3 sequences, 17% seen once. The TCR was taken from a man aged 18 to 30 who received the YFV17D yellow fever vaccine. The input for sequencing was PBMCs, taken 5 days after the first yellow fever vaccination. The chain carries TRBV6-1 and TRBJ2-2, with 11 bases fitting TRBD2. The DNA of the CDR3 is TGTGCCAGCAGTCAAGACCTAGCGGGGGGCGCGGGCACCGGGGAGCTGTTTTTT. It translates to CASSQDLAGGAGTGELFF.